This TCR beta chain was captured in a study of cytomegalovirus exposure and HLA in healthy donors. The CDR3 extends over 13 amino acids. Deletions cut 6 bases from V and 7 bases from J, with 13 bases between. Germline V CDR1 and CDR2: MNHNS, SASEGT. In the PCR, 60 Vbeta and 13 Jbeta primers were used. Here immunoSEQ multiplex PCR was the method, and the copy in TCRdb shows in-frame clones only, minus some. The sample lists about 200,000 clones, 82% seen once, with 0.08% to 0.1% in the top ten. The material sequenced was PBMCs. The genes are TRBV6-1 and TRBJ1-5; D might be TRBD1 (5 bases). The origin of this receptor is a boy younger than 10 in good health and CMV-seronegative. CDR3 nucleotide sequence: TGTGCCAGCAGGGGGCAGGGAGGCCAGCCCCAGCATTTT. Protein sequence: CASRGQGGQPQHF.